The T cell receptor (beta chain) under discussion was sequenced for a study of CD8+ T cells in alopecia areata. Extracted RNA was reverse transcribed, and the resulting cDNA served as sequencing template. Clones were sequenced by immunoSEQ multiplex PCR, and TCRdb holds only the in-frame ones, with some missing. Among fewer than 150,000 clones, approximately 58% were seen once, and the ten largest hold around 2.7%. The CDR3 runs to 14 residues. CDR1 and CDR2 (germline): MDHEN, SYDVKM. V lost 6 bases, J lost 7 bases, and 18 bases lay in between. Sequencing was done on a sample of CD4+ T cells sorted from blood. This receptor was identified in a human donor in good health. The chain recombines TRBV28 with TRBJ2-5, with D perhaps being TRBD1 or TRBD2 (5 bases each). In DNA form, the CDR3 reads TGTGCCAGCAGCCCCTCCGTGGGGGTAGCGACCCAGTACTTC. Its translation: CASSPSVGVATQYF.